The 29 T cell receptor beta chains given below trace back to one sample, sequenced in a study of cytomegalovirus exposure and HLA in healthy donors. TCRdb's table, derived via immunoSEQ multiplex PCR, lists solely in-frame clones and lacks some. The sample contains around 200,000 clones, roughly 77% of which appear only once. Material: PBMCs. These receptors all stem from a woman in her 30s in good health and CMV-seronegative.

The chain has TRBV11-2 and TRBJ2-3; possible D gene TRBD2, 6 bases. The CDR3 has 15 residues. Trimming cost V 6 bases and J 0 bases, with 13 bases left between them. Germline V gene data show CDR1 as SGHAT and CDR2 as FQNNGV. The CDR3 DNA is TGTGCCAGCAGACGGACGGGGGAGAGCACAGATACGCAGTATTTT. Its protein is CASRRTGESTDTQYF.

The chain recombines TRBV27 with TRBJ2-1, with TRBD2 identical over 11 bases. This CDR3 has 17 amino acids. Germline assignment: CDR1 MNHEY and CDR2 SMNVEV (reference sequence). The trim removed 4 bases at V and 2 bases at J, leaving 7 bases unmatched. Here the CDR3 DNA reads TGTGCCAGCAGTTCCCCATCTAGCGGGGGGACCTACAATGAGCAGTTCTTC. Protein: CASSSPSSGGTYNEQFF.

The chain combines TRBV6-1 with TRBJ1-1, with D possibly being TRBD1 (5 bases). CDR1 MNHNS and CDR2 SASEGT come from the germline V gene. Trimming left V 4 bases short and J 1 base short, with 13 bases between. The CDR3 is 15 amino acids. CDR3: CASSVDWGTNTEAFF. The CDR3 DNA sequence: TGTGCCAGCAGTGTTGATTGGGGCACGAACACTGAAGCTTTCTTT.

This rearrangement joins TRBV7-9 to TRBJ1-2, with a tentative D call TRBD1 (5 bases). Germline lookup yields CDR1 SEHNR and CDR2 FQNEAQ (reference sequence). The CDR3 covers 14 residues. Trimming shortened V by 7 bases and J by 1 base, and 13 bases separated the two germline ends. CDR3 protein: CASTFGGINYGYTF. The CDR3 bases are TGTGCCAGCACCTTCGGGGGGATTAACTATGGCTACACCTTC.

This rearrangement joins TRBV5-1 to TRBJ2-1; 12 bases are a match to TRBD2. CDR3 length: 19 amino acids. V lost 4 bases to trimming and J lost 0 bases; unmatched junction nucleotides: 11. Germline assignment: CDR1 SGHRS and CDR2 YFSETQ. CDR3: CASSQRGTSGSSSYNEQFF. Written as DNA, the CDR3 is TGCGCCAGCAGCCAGCGCGGGACTAGCGGGTCGAGCTCCTACAATGAGCAGTTCTTC.

This rearrangement joins TRBV7-6 to TRBJ2-2, with 14 positions matching TRBD2. CDR1 and CDR2 (germline): SGHVS, FNYEAQ. V was clipped by 4 bases and J by 0 bases; unmatched bases: 1. This CDR3 contains 17 residues. The CDR3 DNA sequence: TGTGCCAGCAGCTGGGGACTAGCGGGAGCGAACACCGGGGAGCTGTTTTTT. Translation gives CASSWGLAGANTGELFF.

J is TRBJ1-5 and V is TRBV30, with 7 nucleotides matching TRBD1. The CDR3 spans 13 residues. Losses at the gene ends were 5 bases for V and 7 bases for J; bases not matched to a gene: 8. CDR1 and CDR2 from the germline V gene are GTSNPN and SVGIG (reference sequence). CDR3 protein: CAWGRQGGQPQHF. For the CDR3, the DNA is TGTGCCTGGGGGAGACAGGGCGGGCAGCCCCAGCATTTT.

The J gene is TRBJ2-5, the V gene TRBV6-5; tentatively, D is TRBD1 (5 bases). Germline V gives CDR1 MNHEY, CDR2 SVGAGI. The CDR3 extends over 13 amino acids. The germline V and J ends were trimmed by 6 bases and 2 bases, with 10 bases remaining between them. CDR3 protein: CASRPTAQETQYF. DNA of the CDR3: TGTGCCAGCAGGCCGACAGCGCAAGAGACCCAGTACTTC.

CDR3 coding DNA: TGTGCCAGCAGTCGGACAGCCATAAACTACGAGCAGTACTTC. Protein product: CASSRTAINYEQYF. The V and J genes are TRBV27 and TRBJ2-7; TRBD1 might be the D (6 bases). Germline V gene data show CDR1 as MNHEY and CDR2 as SMNVEV (reference sequence). V gave up 5 bases and J gave up 3 bases, with 14 bases separating them. The CDR3 spans 14 residues.

V is TRBV5-1 and J is TRBJ2-1, with D hard to call. Germline CDR1 is SGHRS and CDR2 is YFSETQ. Trimming cost V 4 bases and J 0 bases, with 11 bases left between them. CDR3 length equals 15 residues. The CDR3 nucleotides read TGCGCCAGCAGCCCGAGCCCTGGCTCCTACAATGAGCAGTTCTTC. Its protein is CASSPSPGSYNEQFF.

The chain has TRBV30 and TRBJ2-7; tentatively, D is TRBD1 (5 bases). Trimming stripped 3 bases from V and 2 bases from J, with 14 bases between. Per germline, CDR1 GTSNPN and CDR2 SVGIG (reference sequence). The CDR3 loop spans 14 amino acids. CDR3 protein: CAWRDGQGPYEQYF. CDR3 in DNA: TGTGCCTGGAGAGATGGACAAGGCCCCTACGAGCAGTACTTC.

The chain employs TRBV14 and TRBJ2-6; 8 bases align to TRBD1. CDR3 length: 15 residues. With V trimmed by 4 bases and J by 12 bases, 11 bases remained unmatched. Germline loops: CDR1 SGHDN, CDR2 FVKESK. The CDR3 loop reads CASSRGQGWTRVLTF. CDR3 nucleotide sequence: TGTGCCAGCAGCCGAGGACAGGGATGGACTCGCGTCCTGACTTTC.

CDR3 bases: TGCGCCAGCAGCTTCGGGCTGGCCCCCACGGACAGGGGTGACAATGAGCAGTTCTTC. This encodes CASSFGLAPTDRGDNEQFF. The rearrangement links TRBV5-1 to TRBJ2-1, with 9 bases identical to TRBD1. The germline CDR1 and CDR2 sequences are SGHRS and YFSETQ. CDR3 length equals 19 residues. Trimming took 2 bases from V and 5 from J; bases not matched to a gene: 17.

This clone appeared a single time. The gene calls are TRBV29-1 and TRBJ2-4; D might be TRBD1 (6 bases). CDR3 length equals 14 residues. CDR1 SQVTM and CDR2 ANQGSEA come from the germline V gene. V gave up 7 bases and J gave up 5 bases, with 18 bases separating them. CDR3 region: CSGNQGSGENIQYF. For the CDR3, the DNA is TGCAGCGGTAACCAGGGGTCAGGGGAAAACATTCAGTACTTC.

The chain recombines TRBV6-5 with TRBJ2-3, with 10 bases fitting TRBD1. Germline lookup yields CDR1 MNHEY and CDR2 SVGAGI. The CDR3 length is 15 residues. Trimming at V came to 6 bases and at J to 2 bases, leaving 5 bases not matched to a gene. Here the CDR3 reads CASSRTGGPTDTQYF. Written as DNA, the CDR3 is TGTGCCAGCAGCCGGACAGGGGGGCCCACAGATACGCAGTATTTT.

The rearrangement links TRBV7-9 to TRBJ1-5, with D possibly matching TRBD1 (6 bases). V was cut by 5 bases and J by 8 bases, with 16 bases left in between. Germline loops: CDR1 SEHNR, CDR2 FQNEAQ (reference sequence). There are 14 residues in the CDR3. The CDR3 nucleotides are TGTGCCAGCAGCCCCGCGGGGGCTAGCAAGCCCCAGCATTTT. Translation: CASSPAGASKPQHF.

The J gene is TRBJ2-2, the V gene TRBV9; D remains unclear. The CDR3 covers 13 residues. V lost 0 bases to trimming and J lost 9 bases, with 9 bases between them. Germline CDR1 reads SGDLS; CDR2 reads YYNGEE. The chain's CDR3 is CASSVDHGWELFF. The CDR3 DNA sequence: TGTGCCAGCAGCGTAGACCACGGGTGGGAGCTGTTTTTT.

The chain recombines TRBV12-5 with TRBJ1-2; weak D call: TRBD1 (5 bases). CDR3 length: 14 amino acids. Germline lookup yields CDR1 LGHNT and CDR2 FRNRAP. V gave up 5 bases and J gave up 5 bases, with 15 bases separating them. The DNA for the CDR3 is TGTGCTAGTGGTGGCTCCGGACGGACATATGGCTACACCTTC. The encoded protein is CASGGSGRTYGYTF.

This clone showed up just a few times. The chain uses TRBV5-1 and TRBJ2-1, with TRBD2 matching 10 bases. The CDR3 totals 16 residues. The germline CDR1 and CDR2 sequences are SGHRS and YFSETQ. The J segment lost 7 bases and the V segment lost 4 bases, leaving 11 bases of the junction unmatched. CDR3 nucleotides: TGCGCCAGCAGCCCCGAGCGGGGGGGCCGTGGGAATGAGCAGTTCTTC. Translating it yields CASSPERGGRGNEQFF.

The genes are TRBV28 and TRBJ1-5; 8 nucleotides agree with TRBD1. This CDR3 region has 14 residues. CDR1 and CDR2 from the germline V gene are MDHEN and SYDVKM. The ends lost 8 bases at V and 0 bases at J; junction bases unmatched: 3. The CDR3 loop reads CASQGAHSNQPQHF. CDR3 DNA: TGTGCCAGCCAGGGGGCTCATAGCAATCAGCCCCAGCATTTT.

The rearrangement joins TRBV5-6 to TRBJ1-4; no clear D. The CDR3 runs 14 residues. In germline, CDR1 is SGHDT, CDR2 YYEEEE. The V and J ends lost 0 bases and 7 bases respectively, with 10 bases between them. CDR3 amino acids: CASSLARDGEKLFF. The CDR3 bases are TGTGCCAGCAGCTTGGCCCGGGATGGTGAAAAACTGTTTTTT.

The count of this clone is one. The genes are TRBV6-4 and TRBJ2-3; 10 nucleotides align to TRBD2. The germline CDR1 and CDR2 sequences are MRHNA and SNTAGT. The CDR3 loop spans 14 amino acids. The ends lost 0 bases at V and 11 bases at J; junction bases unmatched: 5. CDR3: CASSDSPSGGGQYF. CDR3 nucleotide sequence: TGTGCCAGCAGTGACTCGCCTAGCGGGGGCGGGCAGTATTTT.

This clone occurred once. This sample includes further DNA sequences coding for the same CDR3. The chain couples TRBV19 to TRBJ1-5, with 9 bases lining up with TRBD1. CDR3 length: 14 residues. V trimming: 2 bases; J trimming: 6 bases; junction bases outside the gene matches: 2. Per germline, CDR1 LNHDA and CDR2 SQIVND (reference sequence). CDR3 sequence: CASSITGGGQPQHF. In nucleotides, the CDR3 is TGTGCCAGTAGTATAACAGGGGGCGGTCAGCCCCAGCATTTT.

V usage is TRBV6-1 and J usage is TRBJ2-7; 8 bases align to TRBD1. This CDR3 contains 13 residues. V was pared by 7 bases and J by 2 bases, with 4 bases of the junction left unmatched. Germline CDR1 and CDR2: MNHNS and SASEGT. CDR3 residues: CASTGQGPYEQYF. The CDR3 DNA sequence: TGTGCCAGCACAGGACAGGGCCCCTACGAGCAGTACTTC.

The genes are TRBV10-1 and TRBJ1-1, with a tentative D call TRBD1 (5 bases). Germline lookup yields CDR1 WNHNN and CDR2 SYGVQD (reference sequence). With 4 bases removed from V and 0 bases from J, the gap between germline ends came to 9 bases. The CDR3 runs to 14 residues. The DNA of the CDR3 is TGCGCCAGCAGTGTCGGGGGGTTGAACACTGAAGCTTTCTTT. This translates into CASSVGGLNTEAFF.

The chain has TRBV6-1 and TRBJ2-7; TRBD1 matches 8 bases. V shed 7 bases, J shed 6 bases, and the junction held 11 bases outside the gene matches. The length of the CDR3 is 14 residues. CDR1 and CDR2 (germline): MNHNS, SASEGT. The CDR3 is CASTYLAGGSEQYF. CDR3 DNA: TGTGCCAGCACCTATTTGGCAGGGGGCTCCGAGCAGTACTTC.

In its sample, this clone was seen a few times. The J gene is TRBJ2-7, the V gene TRBV29-1; TRBD2 matches 11 bases. V shed 8 bases, J shed 5 bases, and the junction held 8 bases outside the gene matches. Germline CDR1 and CDR2: SQVTM and ANQGSEA. The CDR3 extends over 13 amino acids. CDR3 protein: CSFILAGVHEQYF. The CDR3 DNA reads TGCAGCTTTATACTAGCGGGAGTCCACGAGCAGTACTTC.

The CDR3 region is CASSPIGGERQYF. DNA for the CDR3: TGTGCCAGCAGCCCGATTGGCGGGGAAAGGCAGTACTTC. The chain carries TRBV11-2 and TRBJ2-7, with D perhaps matching TRBD2 (6 bases). Germline V CDR1 and CDR2: SGHAT, FQNNGV. The CDR3 spans 13 residues. V lost 5 bases to trimming and J lost 9 bases, with 17 bases between them.

This chain uses TRBV18 with TRBJ1-2; TRBD1 aligns across 7 bases. The CDR3 has 16 amino acids. Germline CDR1 reads KGHSH; CDR2 reads LQKENI. Germline trimming cut 1 base from V and 2 bases from J; bases unmatched to any gene: 7. The CDR3: CASSPLTGQGNYGYTF. The DNA of the CDR3 is TGTGCCAGCTCACCACTGACAGGGCAGGGAAACTATGGCTACACCTTC.